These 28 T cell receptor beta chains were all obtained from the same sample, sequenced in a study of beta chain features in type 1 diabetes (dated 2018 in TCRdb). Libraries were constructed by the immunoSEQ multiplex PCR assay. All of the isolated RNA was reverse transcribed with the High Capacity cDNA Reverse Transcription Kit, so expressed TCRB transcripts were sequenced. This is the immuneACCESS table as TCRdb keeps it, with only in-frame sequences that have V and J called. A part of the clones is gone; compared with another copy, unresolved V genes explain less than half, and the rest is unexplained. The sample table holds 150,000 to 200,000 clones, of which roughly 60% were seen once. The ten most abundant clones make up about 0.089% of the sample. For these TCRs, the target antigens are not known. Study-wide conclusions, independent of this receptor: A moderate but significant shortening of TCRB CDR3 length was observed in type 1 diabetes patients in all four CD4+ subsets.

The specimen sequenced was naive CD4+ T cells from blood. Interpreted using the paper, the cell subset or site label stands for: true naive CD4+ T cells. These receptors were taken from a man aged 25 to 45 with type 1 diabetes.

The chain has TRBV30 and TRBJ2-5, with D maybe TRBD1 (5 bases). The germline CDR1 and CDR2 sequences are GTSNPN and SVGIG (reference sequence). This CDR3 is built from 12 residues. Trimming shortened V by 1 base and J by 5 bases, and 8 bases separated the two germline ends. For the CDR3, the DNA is TGTGCCTGGAGTGCAGGGCAGGAGACCCAGTACTTC. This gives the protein CAWSAGQETQYF.

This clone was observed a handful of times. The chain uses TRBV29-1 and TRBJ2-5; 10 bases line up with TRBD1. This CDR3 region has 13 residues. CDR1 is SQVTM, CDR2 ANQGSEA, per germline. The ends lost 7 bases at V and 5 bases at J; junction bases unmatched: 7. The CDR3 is CSAGTGVRETQYF. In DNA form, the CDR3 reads TGCAGCGCCGGGACAGGGGTCAGGGAGACCCAGTACTTC.

In DNA form, the CDR3 reads TGTGCCAGCAGCAGACAGGGTAGCTCCTACGAGCAGTACTTC. It codes for CASSRQGSSYEQYF. The rearrangement joins TRBV7-8 to TRBJ2-7; TRBD1 matches at 7 bases. CDR1 SGHVS and CDR2 FQNEAQ come from the germline V gene. CDR3 length: 14 residues. V lost 5 bases and J lost 0; bases outside the gene matches: 4.

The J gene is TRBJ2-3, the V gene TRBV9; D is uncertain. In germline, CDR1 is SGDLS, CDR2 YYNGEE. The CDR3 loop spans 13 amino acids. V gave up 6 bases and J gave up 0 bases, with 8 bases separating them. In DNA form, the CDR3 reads TGTGCCAGCACCGGACCAAGCACAGATACGCAGTATTTT. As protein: CASTGPSTDTQYF.

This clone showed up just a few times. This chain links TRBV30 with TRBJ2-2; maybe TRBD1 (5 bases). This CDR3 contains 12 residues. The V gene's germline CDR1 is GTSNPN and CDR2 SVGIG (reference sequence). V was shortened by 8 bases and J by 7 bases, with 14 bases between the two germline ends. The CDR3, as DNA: TGTGCCCTGGGGCCGAGTCGCGGGGAGCTGTTTTTT. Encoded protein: CALGPSRGELFF.

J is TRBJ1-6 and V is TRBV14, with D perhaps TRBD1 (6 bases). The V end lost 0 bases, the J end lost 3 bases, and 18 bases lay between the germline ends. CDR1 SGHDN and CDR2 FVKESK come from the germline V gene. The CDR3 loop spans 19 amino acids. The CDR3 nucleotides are TGTGCCAGCAGCCAAGAACCAAGCCAGGGGAGACTCTATAATTCACCCCTCCACTTT. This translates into CASSQEPSQGRLYNSPLHF.

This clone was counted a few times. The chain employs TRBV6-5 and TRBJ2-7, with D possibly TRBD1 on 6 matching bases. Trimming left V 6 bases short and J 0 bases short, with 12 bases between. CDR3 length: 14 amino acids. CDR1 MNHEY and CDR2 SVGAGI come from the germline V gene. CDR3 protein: CASSLPGVSYEQYF. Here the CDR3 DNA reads TGTGCCAGCAGCCTCCCAGGGGTCTCCTACGAGCAGTACTTC.

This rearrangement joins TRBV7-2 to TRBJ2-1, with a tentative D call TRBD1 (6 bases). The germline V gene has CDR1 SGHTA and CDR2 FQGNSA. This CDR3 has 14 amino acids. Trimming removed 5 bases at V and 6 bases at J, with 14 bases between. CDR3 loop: CASSRGGSSNEQFF. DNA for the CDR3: TGTGCCAGCAGCCGAGGGGGTTCCAGCAATGAGCAGTTCTTC.

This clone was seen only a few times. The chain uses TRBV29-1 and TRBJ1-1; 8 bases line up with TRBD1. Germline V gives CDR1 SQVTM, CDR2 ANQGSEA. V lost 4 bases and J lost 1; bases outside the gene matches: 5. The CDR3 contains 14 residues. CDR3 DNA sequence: TGCAGCGTTGTATACCAGGGGGCGAACACTGAAGCTTTCTTT. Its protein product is CSVVYQGANTEAFF.

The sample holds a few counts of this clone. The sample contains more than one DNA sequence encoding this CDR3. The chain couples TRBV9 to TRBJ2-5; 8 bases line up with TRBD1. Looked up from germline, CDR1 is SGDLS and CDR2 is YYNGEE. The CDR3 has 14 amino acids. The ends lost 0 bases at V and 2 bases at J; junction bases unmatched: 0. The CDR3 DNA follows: TGTGCCAGCAGCGTAGGGACAGGGCAAGAGACCCAGTACTTC. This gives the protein CASSVGTGQETQYF.

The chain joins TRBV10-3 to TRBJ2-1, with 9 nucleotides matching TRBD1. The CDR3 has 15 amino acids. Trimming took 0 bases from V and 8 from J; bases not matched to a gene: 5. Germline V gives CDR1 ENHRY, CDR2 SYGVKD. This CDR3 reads CAISESGTGHDEQFF. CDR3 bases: TGTGCCATCAGTGAGTCAGGGACAGGGCACGATGAGCAGTTCTTC.

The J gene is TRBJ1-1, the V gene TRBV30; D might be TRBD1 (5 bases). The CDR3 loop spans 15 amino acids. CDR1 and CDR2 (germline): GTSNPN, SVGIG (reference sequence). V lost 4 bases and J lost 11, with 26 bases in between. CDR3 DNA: TGTGCCTGGACTGTTGGGCAGGGCTTGAAGACGGCGGCTTTCTTT. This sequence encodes CAWTVGQGLKTAAFF.

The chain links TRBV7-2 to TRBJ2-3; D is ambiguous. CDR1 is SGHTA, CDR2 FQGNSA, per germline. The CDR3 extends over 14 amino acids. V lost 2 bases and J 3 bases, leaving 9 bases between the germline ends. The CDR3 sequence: CASSLLPGTDTQYF. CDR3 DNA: TGTGCCAGCAGCTTACTACCTGGTACAGATACGCAGTATTTT.

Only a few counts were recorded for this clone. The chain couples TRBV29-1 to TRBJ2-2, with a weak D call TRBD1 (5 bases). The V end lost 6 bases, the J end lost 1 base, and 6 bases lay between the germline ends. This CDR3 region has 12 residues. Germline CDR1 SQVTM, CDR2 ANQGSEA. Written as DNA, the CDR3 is TGCAGCGTCCAGGGGAACACCGGGGAGCTGTTTTTT. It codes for CSVQGNTGELFF.

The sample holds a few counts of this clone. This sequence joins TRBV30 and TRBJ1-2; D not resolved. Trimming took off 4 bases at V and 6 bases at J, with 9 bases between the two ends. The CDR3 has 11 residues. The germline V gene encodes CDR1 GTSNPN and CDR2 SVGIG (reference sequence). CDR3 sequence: CAWNRAHGYTF. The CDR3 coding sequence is TGTGCCTGGAATAGGGCGCATGGCTACACCTTC. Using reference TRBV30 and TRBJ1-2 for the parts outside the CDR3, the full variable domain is SQTIHQWPATLVQPVGSPLSLECTVEGTSNPNLYWYRQAAGRGLQLLFYSVGIGQISSEVPQNLSASRPQDRQFILSSKKLLLSDSGFYLCAWNRAHGYTFGSGTRLTVV.

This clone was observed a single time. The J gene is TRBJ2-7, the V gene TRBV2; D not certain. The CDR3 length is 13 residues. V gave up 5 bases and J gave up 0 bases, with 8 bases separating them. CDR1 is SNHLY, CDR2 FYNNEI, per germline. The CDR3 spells CASSYDPSYEQYF. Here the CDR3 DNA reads TGTGCCAGCAGTTATGATCCCTCCTACGAGCAGTACTTC.

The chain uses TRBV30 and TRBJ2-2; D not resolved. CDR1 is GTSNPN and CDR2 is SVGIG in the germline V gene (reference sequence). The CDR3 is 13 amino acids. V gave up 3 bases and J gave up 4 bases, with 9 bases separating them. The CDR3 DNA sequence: TGTGCCTGGAGCTCCGCGCCCACCGGGGAGCTGTTTTTT. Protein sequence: CAWSSAPTGELFF.

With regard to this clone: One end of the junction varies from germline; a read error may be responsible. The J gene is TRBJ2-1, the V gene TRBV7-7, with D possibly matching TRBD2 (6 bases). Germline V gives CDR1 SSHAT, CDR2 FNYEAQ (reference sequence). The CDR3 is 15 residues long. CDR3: CASSERLEEGNEQFF. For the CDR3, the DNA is TGTGCTAGCAGCGAGAGACTAGAGGAGGGGAATGAGCAGTTCTTC.

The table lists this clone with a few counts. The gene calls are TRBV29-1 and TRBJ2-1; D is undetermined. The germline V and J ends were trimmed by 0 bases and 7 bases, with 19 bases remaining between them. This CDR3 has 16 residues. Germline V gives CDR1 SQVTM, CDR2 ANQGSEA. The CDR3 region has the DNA TGCAGCGTTGAAGATCCCGGTCGTAAACGTGGGAATGAGCAGTTCTTC. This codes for CSVEDPGRKRGNEQFF.

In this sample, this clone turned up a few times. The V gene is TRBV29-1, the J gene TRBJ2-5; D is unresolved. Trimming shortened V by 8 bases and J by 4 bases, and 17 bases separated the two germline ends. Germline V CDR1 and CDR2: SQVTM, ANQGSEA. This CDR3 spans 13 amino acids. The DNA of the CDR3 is TGCAGCCTCACGTCGATAGGAGCAGAGACCCAGTACTTC. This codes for CSLTSIGAETQYF.

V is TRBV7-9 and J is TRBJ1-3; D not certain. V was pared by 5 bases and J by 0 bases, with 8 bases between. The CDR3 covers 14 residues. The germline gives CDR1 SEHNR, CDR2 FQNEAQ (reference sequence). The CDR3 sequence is CASSLPNSGNTIYF. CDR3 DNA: TGTGCCAGCAGCCTGCCCAACTCTGGAAACACCATATATTTT. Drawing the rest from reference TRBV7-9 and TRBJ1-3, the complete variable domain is DTGVSQNPRHKITKRGQNVTFRCDPISEHNRLYWYRQTLGQGPEFLTYFQNEAQLEKSRLLSDRFSAERPKGSFSTLEIQRTEQGDSAMYLCASSLPNSGNTIYFGEGSWLTVV.

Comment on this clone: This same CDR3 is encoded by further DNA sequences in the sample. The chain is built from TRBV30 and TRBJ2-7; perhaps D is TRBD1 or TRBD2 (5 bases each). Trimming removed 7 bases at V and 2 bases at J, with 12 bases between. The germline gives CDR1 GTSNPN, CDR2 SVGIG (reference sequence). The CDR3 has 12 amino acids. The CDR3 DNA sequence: TGTGCCTTCCGGGACCGGACCTACGAGCAGTACTTC. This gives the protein CAFRDRTYEQYF.

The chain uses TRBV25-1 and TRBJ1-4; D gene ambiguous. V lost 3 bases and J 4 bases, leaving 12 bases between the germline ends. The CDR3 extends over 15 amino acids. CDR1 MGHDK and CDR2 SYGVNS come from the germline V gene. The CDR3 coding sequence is TGTGCCAGCAGTGACACCCTTAACTTTAATGAAAAACTGTTTTTT. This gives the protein CASSDTLNFNEKLFF.

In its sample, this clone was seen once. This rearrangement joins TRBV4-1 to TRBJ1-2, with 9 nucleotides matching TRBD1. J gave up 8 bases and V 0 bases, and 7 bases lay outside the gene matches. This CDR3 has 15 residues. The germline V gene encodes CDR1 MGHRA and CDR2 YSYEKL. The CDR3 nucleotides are TGCGCCAGCAGCCAAGAGTACAGGGGGCAACCGGGCTACACCTTC. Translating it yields CASSQEYRGQPGYTF.

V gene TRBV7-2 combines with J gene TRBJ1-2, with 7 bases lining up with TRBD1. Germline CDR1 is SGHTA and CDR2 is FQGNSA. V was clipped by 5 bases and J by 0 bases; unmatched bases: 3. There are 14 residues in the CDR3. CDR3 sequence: CASSVGQTNYGYTF. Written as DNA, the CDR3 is TGTGCCAGCAGCGTGGGACAGACTAACTATGGCTACACCTTC.

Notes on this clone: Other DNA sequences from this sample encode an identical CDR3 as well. The CDR3 coding sequence is TGTGCCAGCAGTGACACGGCCTATGGCTACACCTTC. Translated: CASSDTAYGYTF. This chain joins TRBV2 and TRBJ1-2; no reliable D call. The V end was cut by 3 bases, the J end by 4 bases, with 6 bases between. This CDR3 is 12 amino acids long. Germline V CDR1 and CDR2: SNHLY, FYNNEI.

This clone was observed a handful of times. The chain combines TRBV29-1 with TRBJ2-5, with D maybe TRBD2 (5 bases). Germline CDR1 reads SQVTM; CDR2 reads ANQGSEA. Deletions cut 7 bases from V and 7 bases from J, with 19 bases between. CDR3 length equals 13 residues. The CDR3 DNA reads TGCAGCGGTAGTCCGACTAACCCAGGGACCCAGTACTTC. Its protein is CSGSPTNPGTQYF.

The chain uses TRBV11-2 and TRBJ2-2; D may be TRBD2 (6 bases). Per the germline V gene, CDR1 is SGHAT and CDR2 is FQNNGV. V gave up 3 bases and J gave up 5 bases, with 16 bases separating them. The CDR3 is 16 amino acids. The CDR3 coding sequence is TGTGCCAGCAGCTTGATTACCGGACGGGGGACCGGGGAGCTGTTTTTT. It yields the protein CASSLITGRGTGELFF.